This is a list of T cell receptor beta chains from one sample in a study of siplizumab effects on memory and regulatory T cells. Sequencing was performed with immunoSEQ multiplex PCR; in TCRdb, only in-frame clones are kept and a portion is missing. The sample contains some 88,000 clones, approximately 90% of which appear only once. Input material: CD4+ T cells sorted from blood. These receptors were taken from a human donor in good health. Both conserved end residues are trimmed from each CDR3.

J gene,V gene,CDR3 protein
TRBJ2-2,TRBV5-6,ASSLDVELF
TRBJ1-2,TRBV27,ASSPDSGLGYT
TRBJ2-1,TRBV11-2,ASSSLRGSSYNEQF
TRBJ2-3,TRBV18,ASSPTGTADTQY
TRBJ2-7,TRBV2,ASSFRTSQYEQY
TRBJ1-5,TRBV7-2,ASSRDRGQHQPQH
TRBJ2-1,TRBV28,ASSLYNEQF
TRBJ2-1,TRBV27,ASSQTASTLYNEQF
TRBJ2-5,TRBV5-8,ASSLGTGWETQY
TRBJ2-1,TRBV9,ASSGRTSGRGEQF
TRBJ2-5,TRBV2,ASSGHRGETQY
TRBJ2-1,TRBV4-2,ASSHEPTYNEQF
TRBJ2-7,TRBV5-6,ASSFYSREEGEQY
TRBJ1-1,TRBV2,ASSVQGTTEAF
TRBJ1-1,TRBV7-9,ASRRSQQGGSTEAF
TRBJ1-6,TRBV21-1,ASTPKNSPLH
TRBJ2-5,TRBV28,ASSLAGGRETQY
TRBJ1-2,TRBV21-1,ASSKKAGYGYT
TRBJ2-2,TRBV6-1,ASSDQGALGGELF
TRBJ1-2,TRBV6-1,ASSESMTGYGYT